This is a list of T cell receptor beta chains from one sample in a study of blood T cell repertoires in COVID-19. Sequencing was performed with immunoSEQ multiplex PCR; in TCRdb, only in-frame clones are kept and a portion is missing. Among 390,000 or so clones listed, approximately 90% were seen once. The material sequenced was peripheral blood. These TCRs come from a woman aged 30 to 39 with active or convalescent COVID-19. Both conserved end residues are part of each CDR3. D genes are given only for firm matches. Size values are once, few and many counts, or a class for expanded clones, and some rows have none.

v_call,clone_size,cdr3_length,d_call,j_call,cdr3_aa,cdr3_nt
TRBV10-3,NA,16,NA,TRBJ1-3,CAIRNMGGASGNTIYF,TGTGCCATCAGAAACATGGGAGGAGCCTCTGGAAACACCATATATTTT
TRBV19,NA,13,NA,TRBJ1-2,CASSIGLHYGYTF,TGTGCCAGTAGTATTGGCCTTCACTATGGCTACACCTTC
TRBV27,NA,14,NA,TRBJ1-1,CASSLWAGTYEAFF,TGTGCCAGCAGTTTATGGGCAGGTACCTATGAAGCTTTCTTT
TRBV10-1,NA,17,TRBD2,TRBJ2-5,CASSESPSRGGPETQYF,TGCGCCAGCAGTGAGTCTCCGTCGCGGGGGGGTCCAGAGACCCAGTACTTC
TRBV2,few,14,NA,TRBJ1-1,CATSLGQMNTEAFF,TGTGCCACGTCTTTGGGACAAATGAACACTGAAGCTTTCTTT
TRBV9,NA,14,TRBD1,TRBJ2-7,CASSAGTGTYEQYF,TGTGCCAGCAGCGCAGGGACAGGGACCTACGAGCAGTACTTC
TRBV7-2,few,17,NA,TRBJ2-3,CASSSPPTVRGGDTQYF,TGTGCCAGCAGCTCCCCCCCTACGGTAAGGGGGGGGGATACGCAGTATTTT
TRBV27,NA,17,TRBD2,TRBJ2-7,CASSPGSAGLAPYEQYF,TGTGCCAGCAGCCCCGGTAGCGCGGGACTAGCGCCCTACGAGCAGTACTTC
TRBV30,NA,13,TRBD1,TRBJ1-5,CAWSPQGVQPQHF,TGTGCCTGGAGTCCACAGGGGGTTCAGCCCCAGCATTTT
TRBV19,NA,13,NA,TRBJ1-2,CASSIAAGYGYTF,TGTGCCAGTAGTATAGCGGCAGGCTATGGCTACACCTTC
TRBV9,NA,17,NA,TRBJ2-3,CASSVPAGTSGTDTQYF,TGTGCCAGCAGCGTACCCGCCGGGACTTCAGGCACAGATACGCAGTATTTT
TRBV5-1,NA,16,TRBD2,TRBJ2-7,CASSLGQAGGDYEQYF,TGCGCCAGCAGCTTGGGACAGGCGGGGGGAGATTACGAGCAGTACTTC
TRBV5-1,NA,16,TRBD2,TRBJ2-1,CASSSQGGLASDEQFF,TGCGCCAGCAGCTCTCAGGGGGGACTAGCAAGCGATGAGCAGTTCTTC
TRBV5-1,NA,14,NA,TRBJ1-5,CASSLGEGLKPQHF,TGCGCCAGCAGCTTGGGTGAGGGATTGAAGCCCCAGCATTTT
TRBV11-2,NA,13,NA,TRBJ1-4,CASSPGTNEKLFF,TGTGCCAGCAGCCCGGGGACTAATGAAAAACTGTTTTTT
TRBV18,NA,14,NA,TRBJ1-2,CASSTYTPERGYTF,TGTGCCAGCTCAACCTACACACCGGAGCGTGGCTACACCTTC
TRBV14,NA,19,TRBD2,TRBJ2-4,CASSSRSGGAINEQNIQYF,TGTGCCAGCAGCAGCCGTTCGGGAGGCGCTATCAACGAGCAAAACATTCAGTACTTC
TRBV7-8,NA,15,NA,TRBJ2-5,CASSDEIVEGETQYF,TGTGCCAGCAGCGATGAAATAGTGGAGGGAGAGACCCAGTACTTC
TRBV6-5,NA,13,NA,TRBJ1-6,CASSYSMAGGLHF,TGTGCCAGCAGTTACTCGATGGCGGGAGGCCTCCACTTT
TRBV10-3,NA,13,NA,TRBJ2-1,CAITPGLNNEQFF,TGTGCCATCACCCCGGGACTCAACAATGAGCAGTTCTTC
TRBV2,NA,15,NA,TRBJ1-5,CASSLTGMPYQPQHF,TGTGCCAGCAGTCTTACAGGGATGCCCTATCAGCCCCAGCATTTT
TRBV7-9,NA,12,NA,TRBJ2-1,CAGGTDHREQFF,TGTGCCGGAGGGACAGATCATCGTGAGCAGTTCTTC
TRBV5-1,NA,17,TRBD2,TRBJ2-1,CASSLRYAGGRYNEQFF,TGCGCCAGCAGCTTACGTTATGCGGGGGGGCGATACAATGAGCAGTTCTTC
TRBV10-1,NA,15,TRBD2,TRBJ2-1,CASSEGSGRFDEQFF,TGCGCCAGCAGTGAGGGTAGCGGGAGGTTTGATGAGCAGTTCTTC
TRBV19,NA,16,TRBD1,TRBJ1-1,CASSHLTGQGDTEAFF,TGTGCCAGTAGTCACCTCACGGGACAGGGGGACACTGAAGCTTTCTTT
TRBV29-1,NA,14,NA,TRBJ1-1,CSVDTGNSVTEAFF,TGCAGCGTTGATACAGGGAACTCGGTCACTGAAGCTTTCTTT
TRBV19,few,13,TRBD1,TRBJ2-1,CASMLGDSSPQFF,TGTGCCAGTATGCTGGGGGACAGTTCGCCCCAGTTCTTC
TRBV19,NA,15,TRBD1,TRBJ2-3,CASSIEDRAWNTQYF,TGTGCCAGTAGTATAGAGGACAGGGCTTGGAATACGCAGTATTTT
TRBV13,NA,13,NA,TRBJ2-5,CASTLQGHETQYF,TGTGCCAGCACCCTCCAGGGGCACGAGACCCAGTACTTC
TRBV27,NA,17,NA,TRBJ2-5,CASSKSGQVLQRGTQYF,TGTGCCAGCAGCAAGTCGGGACAAGTGTTACAAAGAGGGACCCAGTACTTC
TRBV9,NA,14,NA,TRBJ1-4,CASSVGGTNEKLFF,TGTGCCAGCAGCGTAGGGGGCACTAATGAAAAACTGTTTTTT
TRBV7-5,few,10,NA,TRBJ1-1,CVRSPDRAFF,TGTGTCAGAAGCCCAGACAGGGCTTTCTTT
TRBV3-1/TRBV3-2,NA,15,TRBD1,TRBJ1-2,CASSLDYSGQYGYTF,TGTGCCAGCAGCCTAGACTACTCGGGACAGTATGGCTACACCTTC
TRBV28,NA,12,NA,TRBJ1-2,CASSLGPSGYTF,TGTGCCAGCAGTTTGGGCCCGTCGGGCTACACCTTC
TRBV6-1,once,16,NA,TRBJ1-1,CASSEAQLILFSEAFF,TGTGCCAGCAGTGAAGCTCAACTGATCCTCTTCTCCGAAGCTTTCTTT
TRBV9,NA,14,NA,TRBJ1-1,CASSAGQLNTEAFF,TGTGCCAGCAGCGCGGGACAATTGAACACTGAAGCTTTCTTT
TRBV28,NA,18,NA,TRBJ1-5,CASMVGQGSVVGNQPQHF,TGTGCCAGCATGGTGGGGCAAGGAAGCGTTGTTGGCAATCAGCCCCAGCATTTT
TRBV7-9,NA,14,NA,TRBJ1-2,CASSLYEQEYGYTF,TGTGCCAGCAGCTTATACGAACAGGAGTATGGCTACACCTTC
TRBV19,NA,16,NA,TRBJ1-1,CASSTTLLERAAEAFF,TGTGCCAGTAGTACTACTTTACTTGAGAGGGCGGCTGAAGCTTTCTTT
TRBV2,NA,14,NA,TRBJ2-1,CASKRRTVDNEQFF,TGTGCCAGCAAAAGGAGGACCGTGGACAATGAGCAGTTCTTC
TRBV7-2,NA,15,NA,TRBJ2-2,CASSTSTGNTGELFF,TGTGCCAGCAGCACCTCGACAGGGAACACCGGGGAGCTGTTTTTT
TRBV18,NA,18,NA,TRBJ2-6,CASSPLPDSLPGANVLTF,TGTGCCAGCTCACCACTTCCGGACAGCCTTCCTGGGGCCAACGTCCTGACTTTC
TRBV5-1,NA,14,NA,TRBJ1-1,CASSSGQINTEAFF,TGCGCCAGCAGCTCTGGACAGATTAACACTGAAGCTTTCTTT
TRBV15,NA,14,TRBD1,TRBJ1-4,CATSRDRASEKLFF,TGTGCCACCAGCAGGGACAGGGCGAGTGAAAAACTGTTTTTT